The 8 T cell receptor beta chains given below trace back to one sample, sequenced in a study of human T cells and chemical hapten exposure. The time point denotes: patch test 3, about 24 weeks after DPC sensitization. Stated treatment: therapeutic diphenylcyclopropenone sensitization with weekly scalp DPC. TCRdb reprocessed the RACE reads with MiXCR, giving one entry per CDR3 protein. The repertoire holds 150,000 to 200,000 distinct CDR3 sequences, 28% seen once, with approximately 2.1% in the top ten. Here the sequenced sample was whole blood, taken in connection with sensitization to the hapten diphenylcyclopropenone (DPC). These TCRs come from a woman younger than 30 with alopecia areata. Some clones in this sample may be carry-over from other donors' samples.

The chain links TRBV20-1 to TRBJ2-7; 7 bases match TRBD2. Germline-derived CDR1 and CDR2 are DFQATT and SNEGSKA (reference sequence). Unmatched junction bases numbered 13, after V lost 6 bases and J lost 2 bases. The CDR3 is 15 residues long. CDR3 bases: TGCAGTGCCCCTTCGACGACTAGCTGGACCTACGAGCAGTACTTC. Protein product: CSAPSTTSWTYEQYF.

The chain uses TRBV27 and TRBJ2-3, with 12 bases fitting TRBD1. The germline gives CDR1 MNHEY, CDR2 SMNVEV (reference sequence). The CDR3 is 16 amino acids. J lost 7 bases, V lost 1 base, and 6 bases had no gene match. The CDR3 bases are TGTGCCAGCAGTTTATTTGGGACAGGGGGCTCGAATACGCAGTATTTT. This gives the protein CASSLFGTGGSNTQYF.

This clonotype was counted a few times. CDR3 protein: CSARDASSAGNTIYF. The CDR3 nucleotides are TGCAGTGCTAGGGACGCAAGTAGTGCTGGAAACACCATATATTTT. The chain couples TRBV20-1 to TRBJ1-3; no firm D call. The CDR3 length is 15 residues. The V end lost 3 bases, the J end lost 2 bases, and 14 bases lay between the germline ends. The germline gives CDR1 DFQATT, CDR2 SNEGSKA (reference sequence).

This clonotype was observed a handful of times. The chain's CDR3 is CASSQGVQRVYYEQYF. CDR3 nucleotides: TGCGCCAGCAGCCAAGGTGTCCAGCGGGTCTACTACGAGCAGTACTTC. This chain joins TRBV4-3 and TRBJ2-7, with a possible D match to TRBD2 (6 bases). The CDR3 extends over 16 amino acids. Trimming left V 1 base short and J 3 bases short, with 16 bases between. CDR1 LGHNA and CDR2 YSLEER come from the germline V gene.

V is TRBV5-1 and J is TRBJ2-1; D is perhaps TRBD1 or TRBD2 (5 bases each). CDR3 length: 14 amino acids. V was pared by 4 bases and J by 10 bases, with 18 bases between. Germline values: CDR1 SGHRS, CDR2 YFSETQ. In DNA form, the CDR3 reads TGCGCCAGCAGCAGAGGGGACGGACCCCCGGAGCAGTTCTTC. Amino acid sequence: CASSRGDGPPEQFF.

V is TRBV3-1 and J is TRBJ2-2; possible D gene TRBD2, 6 bases. Trimming shortened V by 4 bases and J by 0 bases, and 12 bases separated the two germline ends. The CDR3 spans 16 residues. CDR1 is LGHDT and CDR2 is YNNKEL in the germline V gene (reference sequence). CDR3 nucleotide sequence: TGTGCCAGCAGCCGTGCGGGGCTAACGAACACCGGGGAGCTGTTTTTT. It is translated as CASSRAGLTNTGELFF.

The gene calls are TRBV5-6 and TRBJ2-3; 9 bases map to TRBD1. V dropped 3 bases and J dropped 2; count of bases not matched to a gene: 7. This CDR3 region has 16 residues. Germline V gene lookup returns CDR1 SGHDT and CDR2 YYEEEE. The chain's CDR3 is CASSSDRGRTTDTQYF. The CDR3 DNA is TGTGCCAGCAGCTCGGACAGGGGAAGAACCACAGATACGCAGTATTTT.

This clonotype showed up just a few times. This CDR3 is CSVEFQQVNYGYTF. DNA of the CDR3: TGCAGCGTTGAGTTCCAGCAGGTTAACTATGGCTACACCTTC. This chain connects TRBV29-1 to TRBJ1-2; D is ambiguous. CDR1 is SQVTM and CDR2 is ANQGSEA in the germline V gene. V was trimmed by 3 bases and J by 1 base, leaving 12 bases between them. The CDR3 is 14 residues long. Filled out from reference TRBV29-1 and TRBJ1-2, the complete variable domain reads SAVISQKPSRDICQRGTSLTIQCQVDSQVTMMFWYRQQPGQSLTLIATANQGSEATYESGFVIDKFPISRPNLTFSTLTVSNMSPEDSSIYLCSVEFQQVNYGYTFGSGTRLTVV.